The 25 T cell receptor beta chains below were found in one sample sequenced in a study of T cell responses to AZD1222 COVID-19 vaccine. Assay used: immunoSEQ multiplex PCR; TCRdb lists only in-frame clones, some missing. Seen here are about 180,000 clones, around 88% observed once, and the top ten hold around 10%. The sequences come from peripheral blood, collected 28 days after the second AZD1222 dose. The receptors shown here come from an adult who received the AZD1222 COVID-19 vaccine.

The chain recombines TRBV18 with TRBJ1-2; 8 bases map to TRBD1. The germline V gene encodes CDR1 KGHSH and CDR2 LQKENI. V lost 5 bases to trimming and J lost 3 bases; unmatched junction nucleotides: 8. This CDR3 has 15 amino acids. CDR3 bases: TGTGCCAGCTCATTAATCCCGGGACAGGACTATGGCTACACCTTC. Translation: CASSLIPGQDYGYTF.

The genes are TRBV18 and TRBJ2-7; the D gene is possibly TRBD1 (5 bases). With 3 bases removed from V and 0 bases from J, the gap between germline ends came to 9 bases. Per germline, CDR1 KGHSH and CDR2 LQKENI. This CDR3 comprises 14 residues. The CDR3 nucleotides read TGTGCCAGCTCACCGGCGACAGTCTCCTACGAGCAGTACTTC. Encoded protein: CASSPATVSYEQYF.

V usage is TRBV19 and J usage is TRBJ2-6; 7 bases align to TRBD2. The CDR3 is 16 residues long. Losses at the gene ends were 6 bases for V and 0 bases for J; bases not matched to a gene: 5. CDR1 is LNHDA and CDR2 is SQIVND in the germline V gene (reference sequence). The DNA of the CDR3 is TGTGCCAGTAGAGCGGGACGGAGCTCTGGGGCCAACGTCCTGACTTTC. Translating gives CASRAGRSSGANVLTF.

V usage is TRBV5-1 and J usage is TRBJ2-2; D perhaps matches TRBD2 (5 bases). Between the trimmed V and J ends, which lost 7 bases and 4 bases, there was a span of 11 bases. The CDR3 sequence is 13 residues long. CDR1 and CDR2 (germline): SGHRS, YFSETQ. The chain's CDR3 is CASATSTTGELFF. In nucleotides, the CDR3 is TGCGCCAGCGCAACTAGTACCACCGGGGAGCTGTTTTTT.

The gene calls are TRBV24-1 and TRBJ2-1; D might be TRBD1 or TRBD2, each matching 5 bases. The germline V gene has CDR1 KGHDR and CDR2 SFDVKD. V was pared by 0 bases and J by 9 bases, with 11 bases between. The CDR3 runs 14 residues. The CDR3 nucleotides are TGTGCCACCAGTGATTTGAGAAGGGGAGTTGAGCAGTTCTTC. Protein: CATSDLRRGVEQFF.

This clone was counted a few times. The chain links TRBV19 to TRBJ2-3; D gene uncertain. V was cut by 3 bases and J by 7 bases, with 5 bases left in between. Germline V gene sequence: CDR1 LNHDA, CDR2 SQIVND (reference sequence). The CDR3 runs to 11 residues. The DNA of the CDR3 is TGTGCCAGTAGTATCCGTAATACGCAGTATTTT. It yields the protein CASSIRNTQYF.

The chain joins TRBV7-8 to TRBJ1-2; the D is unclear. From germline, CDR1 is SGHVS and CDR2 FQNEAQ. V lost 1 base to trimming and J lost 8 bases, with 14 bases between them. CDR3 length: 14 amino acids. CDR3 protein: CASSLEGFSHGYTF. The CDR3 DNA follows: TGTGCCAGCAGCTTAGAAGGGTTCTCACACGGCTACACCTTC.

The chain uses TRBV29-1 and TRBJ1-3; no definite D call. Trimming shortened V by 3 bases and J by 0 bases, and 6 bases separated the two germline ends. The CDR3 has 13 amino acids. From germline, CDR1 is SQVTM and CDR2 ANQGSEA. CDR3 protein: CSVDPGSGNTIYF. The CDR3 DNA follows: TGCAGCGTTGATCCAGGCTCTGGAAACACCATATATTTT.

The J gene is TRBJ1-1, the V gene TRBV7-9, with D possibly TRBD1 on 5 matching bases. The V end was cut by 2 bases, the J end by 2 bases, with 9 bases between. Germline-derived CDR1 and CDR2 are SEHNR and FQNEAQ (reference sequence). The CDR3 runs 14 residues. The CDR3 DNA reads TGTGCCAGCAGCTTAACACAGGCTAACACTGAAGCTTTCTTT. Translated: CASSLTQANTEAFF.

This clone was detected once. CDR3 in DNA: TGTGCCAGCAGCTTGTTCGGGACAGGTTATTCACCCCTCCACTTT. Translating gives CASSLFGTGYSPLHF. This chain connects TRBV5-6 to TRBJ1-6; 8 bases are shared with TRBD1. The CDR3 is made up of 15 amino acids. The germline V gene encodes CDR1 SGHDT and CDR2 YYEEEE. Unmatched junction bases numbered 5, after V lost 1 base and J lost 8 bases. Supplemented by reference TRBV5-6 and TRBJ1-6, the full variable domain reads DAGVTQSPTHLIKTRGQQVTLRCSPKSGHDTVSWYQQALGQGPQFIFQYYEEEERQRGNFPDRFSGHQFPNYSSELNVNALLLGDSALYLCASSLFGTGYSPLHFGNGTRLTVT.

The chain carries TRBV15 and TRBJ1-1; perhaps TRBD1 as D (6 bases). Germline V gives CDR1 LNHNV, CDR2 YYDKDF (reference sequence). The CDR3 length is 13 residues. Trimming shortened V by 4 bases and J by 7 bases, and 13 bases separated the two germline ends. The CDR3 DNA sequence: TGTGCCACCAGCAAGGGGGATCAGCTTGAAGCTTTCTTT. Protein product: CATSKGDQLEAFF.

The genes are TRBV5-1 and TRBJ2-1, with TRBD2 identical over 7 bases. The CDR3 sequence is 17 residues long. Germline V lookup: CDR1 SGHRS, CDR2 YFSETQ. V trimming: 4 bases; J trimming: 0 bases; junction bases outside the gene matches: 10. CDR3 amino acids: CASSPLSGGSSYNEQFF. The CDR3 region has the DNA TGCGCCAGCAGCCCGCTCTCCGGGGGGAGCTCCTACAATGAGCAGTTCTTC.

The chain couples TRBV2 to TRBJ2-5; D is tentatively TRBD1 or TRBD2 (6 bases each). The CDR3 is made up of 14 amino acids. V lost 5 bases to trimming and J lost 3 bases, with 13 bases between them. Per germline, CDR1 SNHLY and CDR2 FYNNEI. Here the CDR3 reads CASSYGGSEETQYF. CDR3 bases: TGTGCCAGCAGTTACGGGGGCTCCGAAGAGACCCAGTACTTC.

CDR3 in DNA: TGCGCCAGCAGCGAGGGGGGCAGGGTCGGGGAACCCACCTTC. Its protein is CASSEGGRVGEPTF. J is TRBJ1-2 and V is TRBV10-2; tentative D call: TRBD1 (6 bases). CDR1 is WSHSY and CDR2 is SAAADI in the germline V gene. V was cut by 6 bases and J by 13 bases, with 24 bases left in between. The CDR3 totals 14 residues.

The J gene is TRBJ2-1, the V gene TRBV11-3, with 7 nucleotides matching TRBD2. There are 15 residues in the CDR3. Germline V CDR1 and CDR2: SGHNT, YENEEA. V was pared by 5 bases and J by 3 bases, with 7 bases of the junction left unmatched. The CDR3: CASSGSGVLYNEQFF. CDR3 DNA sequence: TGTGCCAGCAGCGGGAGCGGGGTTCTCTACAATGAGCAGTTCTTC. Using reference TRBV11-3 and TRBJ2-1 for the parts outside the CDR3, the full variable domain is EAGVVQSPRYKIIEKKQPVAFWCNPISGHNTLYWYLQNLGQGPELLIRYENEEAVDDSQLPKDRFSAERLKGVDSTLKIQPAELGDSAVYLCASSGSGVLYNEQFFGPGTRLTVL.

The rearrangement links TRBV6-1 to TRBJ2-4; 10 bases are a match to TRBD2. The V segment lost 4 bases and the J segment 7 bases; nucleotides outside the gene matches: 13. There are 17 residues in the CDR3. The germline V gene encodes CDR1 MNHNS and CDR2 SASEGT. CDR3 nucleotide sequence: TGTGCCAGCAGTGCCCCTAGTTCAGCGGGGGGGTTGAACATTCAGTACTTC. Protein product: CASSAPSSAGGLNIQYF.

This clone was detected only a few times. The CDR3 bases are TGCAGCGTTGAAGCAGGGGGTGAAAAACTGTTTTTT. As protein: CSVEAGGEKLFF. The chain joins TRBV29-1 to TRBJ1-4; the match to TRBD1 covers 7 bases. V was clipped by 1 base and J by 7 bases; unmatched bases: 0. Germline loops: CDR1 SQVTM, CDR2 ANQGSEA. The CDR3 is 12 amino acids.

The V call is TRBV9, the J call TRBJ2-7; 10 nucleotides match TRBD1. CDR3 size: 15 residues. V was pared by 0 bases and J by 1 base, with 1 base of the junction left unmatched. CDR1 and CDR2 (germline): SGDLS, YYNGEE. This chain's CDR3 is CASSVGDRGSYEQYF. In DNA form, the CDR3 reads TGTGCCAGCAGCGTAGGGGACAGGGGTTCCTACGAGCAGTACTTC.

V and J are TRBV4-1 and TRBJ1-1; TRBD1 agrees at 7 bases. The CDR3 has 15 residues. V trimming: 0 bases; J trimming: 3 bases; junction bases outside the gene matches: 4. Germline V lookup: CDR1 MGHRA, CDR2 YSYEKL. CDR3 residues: CASSQEWDRDTEAFF. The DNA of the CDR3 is TGCGCCAGCAGCCAAGAGTGGGACAGAGACACTGAAGCTTTCTTT.

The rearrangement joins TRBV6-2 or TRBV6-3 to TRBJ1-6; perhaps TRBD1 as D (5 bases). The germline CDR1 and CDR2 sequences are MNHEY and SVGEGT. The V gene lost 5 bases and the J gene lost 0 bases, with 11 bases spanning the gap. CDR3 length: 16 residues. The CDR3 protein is CASSKPTDSYNSPLHF. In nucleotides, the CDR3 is TGTGCCAGCAGTAAACCGACAGACTCCTATAATTCACCCCTCCACTTT.

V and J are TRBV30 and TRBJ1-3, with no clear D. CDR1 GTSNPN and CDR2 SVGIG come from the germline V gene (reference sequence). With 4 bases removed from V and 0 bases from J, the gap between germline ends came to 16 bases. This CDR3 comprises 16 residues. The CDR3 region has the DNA TGTGCCTGGAAAGGGTGGGGTTTGAGCTCTGGAAACACCATATATTTT. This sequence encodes CAWKGWGLSSGNTIYF.

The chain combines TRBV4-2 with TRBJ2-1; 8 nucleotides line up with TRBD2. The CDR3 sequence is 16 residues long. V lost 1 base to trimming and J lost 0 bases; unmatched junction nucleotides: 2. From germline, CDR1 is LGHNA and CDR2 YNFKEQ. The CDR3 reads CASSQGAGVSYNEQFF. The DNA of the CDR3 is TGTGCCAGCAGCCAAGGAGCGGGGGTCTCCTACAATGAGCAGTTCTTC.

The CDR3 protein is CASNQEGQLSSPLHF. The CDR3 region has the DNA TGTGCCAGCAACCAAGAGGGACAACTGAGTTCACCCCTCCACTTT. The chain is built from TRBV2 and TRBJ1-6; possibly TRBD1 for D (6 bases). The CDR3 loop spans 15 amino acids. V lost 7 bases and J 9 bases, leaving 19 bases between the germline ends. Germline V lookup: CDR1 SNHLY, CDR2 FYNNEI.

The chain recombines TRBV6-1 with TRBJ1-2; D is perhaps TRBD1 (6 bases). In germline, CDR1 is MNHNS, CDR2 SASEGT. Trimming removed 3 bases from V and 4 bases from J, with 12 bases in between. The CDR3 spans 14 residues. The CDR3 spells CASSEAGAGYGYTF. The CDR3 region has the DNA TGTGCCAGCAGTGAGGCGGGGGCCGGCTATGGCTACACCTTC.

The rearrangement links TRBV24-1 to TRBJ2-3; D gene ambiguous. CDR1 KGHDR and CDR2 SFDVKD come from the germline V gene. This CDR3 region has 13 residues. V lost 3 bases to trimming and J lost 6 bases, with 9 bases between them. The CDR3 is CATSDPPADTQYF. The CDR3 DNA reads TGTGCCACCAGTGATCCTCCGGCCGATACGCAGTATTTT.